Each of the 14 T cell receptor beta chains below was sequenced from the same sample in a study of blood T cell repertoires in COVID-19. Sequencing used immunoSEQ multiplex PCR; TCRdb keeps in-frame clones, though not all of them. The sample holds some 150,000 clones, 75% to 85% seen once. Source material: peripheral blood. These TCRs come from a human donor with acute or convalescent COVID-19. The donor label of this sample is uncertain.

The V call is TRBV5-4, the J call TRBJ2-3; D is perhaps TRBD2 (6 bases). Trimming removed 4 bases from V and 4 bases from J, with 10 bases in between. CDR1 and CDR2 (germline): SGHNT, YYREEE (reference sequence). The CDR3 is 13 amino acids. The CDR3 here is CASSHSGSDTQYF. The CDR3 DNA follows: TGTGCCAGCAGCCACAGCGGGTCAGATACGCAGTATTTT.

As regards this clone: Other nucleotide sequences in the sample specify the same CDR3. The chain couples TRBV27 to TRBJ1-1; D gene unclear. Trimming shortened V by 6 bases and J by 2 bases, and 4 bases separated the two germline ends. From germline, CDR1 is MNHEY and CDR2 SMNVEV (reference sequence). CDR3 size: 11 residues. DNA of the CDR3: TGTGCCAGCAGGCGAAACACTGAAGCTTTCTTT. The encoded protein is CASRRNTEAFF.

This CDR3 is CASSVTGIQETQYF. CDR3 sequence (DNA): TGTGCCAGCAGCGTGACAGGGATCCAAGAGACCCAGTACTTC. The chain has TRBV5-8 and TRBJ2-5; TRBD1 agrees at 7 bases. The CDR3 has 14 residues. V dropped 4 bases and J dropped 1; count of bases not matched to a gene: 4. The germline V gene has CDR1 SGHTS and CDR2 YDEGEE.

The rearrangement links TRBV2 to TRBJ1-5, with D tentatively TRBD1 (6 bases). This CDR3 contains 14 residues. Trimming took 2 bases from V and 4 from J, leaving 9 bases between them. The germline V gene encodes CDR1 SNHLY and CDR2 FYNNEI. DNA for the CDR3: TGTGCCAGCAGTGAACGACAGGATAATCAGCCCCAGCATTTT. Protein product: CASSERQDNQPQHF.

This clone has just a few counts. CDR3 in DNA: TGCAGTATCAGGCTCCAAGAGACCCAGTACTTC. As protein: CSIRLQETQYF. This chain joins TRBV20-1 and TRBJ2-5, with no clear D. CDR1 DFQATT and CDR2 SNEGSKA come from the germline V gene (reference sequence). The V end lost 8 bases, the J end lost 1 base, and 8 bases lay between the germline ends. The CDR3 loop spans 11 amino acids.

This clone came up once. The chain recombines TRBV6-1 with TRBJ1-6, with TRBD1 identical over 8 bases. CDR3 size: 15 residues. V was clipped by 0 bases and J by 10 bases; unmatched bases: 5. Germline V gene sequence: CDR1 MNHNS, CDR2 SASEGT. CDR3 nucleotide sequence: TGTGCCAGCAGTGAAGCGGAACAGGGGGTGTCACCCCTCCACTTT. Translating gives CASSEAEQGVSPLHF.

The chain joins TRBV14 to TRBJ1-1; 7 positions match TRBD1. The CDR3 extends over 15 amino acids. Germline-derived CDR1 and CDR2 are SGHDN and FVKESK. J was trimmed by 7 bases and V by 4 bases; bases with no gene match: 12. In nucleotides, the CDR3 is TGTGCCAGCAGCCCCTCAAGTGGGACAGAGAGTGAAGCTTTCTTT. This sequence encodes CASSPSSGTESEAFF.

The chain is built from TRBV14 and TRBJ1-2; 11 nucleotides match TRBD1. The germline gives CDR1 SGHDN, CDR2 FVKESK. Trimming removed 3 bases from V and 7 bases from J; junction bases left unmatched: 4. The CDR3 is 14 residues long. The CDR3 DNA reads TGTGCCAGCAGCCAGGGGACAGGGGGAATTGGCTACACCTTC. Translating it yields CASSQGTGGIGYTF.

Of note for this clone: Other DNA sequences in this sample translate to the same CDR3. This chain connects TRBV6-5 to TRBJ1-2; D possibly corresponds to TRBD1 (5 bases). Between the trimmed V and J ends, which lost 0 bases and 8 bases, there was a span of 7 bases. The CDR3 is 12 residues long. Germline CDR1 is MNHEY and CDR2 is SVGAGI. The CDR3 DNA reads as TGTGCCAGCAGTTACTCTCAGGGAGGCTACACCTTC. Residues: CASSYSQGGYTF.

The chain links TRBV27 to TRBJ2-2; TRBD1 agrees at 9 bases. The CDR3 totals 14 residues. Trimming took 5 bases from V and 7 from J; bases not matched to a gene: 5. The V gene's germline CDR1 is MNHEY and CDR2 SMNVEV (reference sequence). CDR3 protein: CASSVQGADGELFF. Here the CDR3 DNA reads TGTGCCAGCAGTGTACAGGGGGCCGACGGGGAGCTGTTTTTT.

This clone was counted a single time. The chain joins TRBV6-5 to TRBJ2-7, with 7 nucleotides matching TRBD2. The CDR3 extends over 15 amino acids. With 10 bases clipped from V and 3 bases from J, the junction kept 15 bases outside the gene matches. Germline V lookup: CDR1 MNHEY, CDR2 SVGAGI. The CDR3 sequence: CAILITGTTLYEQYV. The CDR3 DNA sequence: TGTGCCATTCTTATAACCGGGACTACCCTCTACGAGCAGTACGTC.

This clone occurred a few times. The gene calls are TRBV18 and TRBJ2-4; TRBD2 aligns across 7 bases. Germline loops: CDR1 KGHSH, CDR2 LQKENI. V trimming: 2 bases; J trimming: 1 base; junction bases outside the gene matches: 11. This CDR3 comprises 18 residues. CDR3 protein: CASSPVAGRSGAKNIQYF. The CDR3 DNA reads TGTGCCAGCTCACCAGTGGCAGGGCGTAGCGGGGCCAAAAACATTCAGTACTTC. Full variable domain (rest looked up from reference TRBV18 and TRBJ2-4): NAGVMQNPRHLVRRRGQEARLRCSPMKGHSHVYWYRQLPEEGLKFMVYLQKENIIDESGMPKERFSAEFPKEGPSILRIQQVVRGDSAAYFCASSPVAGRSGAKNIQYFGAGTRLSVL.

This rearrangement joins TRBV7-6 to TRBJ1-1, with D unclear. Trimming cost V 1 base and J 1 base, with 13 bases left between them. Looked up from germline, CDR1 is SGHVS and CDR2 is FNYEAQ. The CDR3 extends over 16 amino acids. The CDR3, as DNA: TGTGCCAGCAGCTTAGGCCCCCCGGGGAAGAACACTGAAGCTTTCTTT. Translating gives CASSLGPPGKNTEAFF.

The genes are TRBV5-5 and TRBJ1-5, with 7 bases identical to TRBD1. The CDR3 extends over 12 amino acids. V trimming: 5 bases; J trimming: 7 bases; junction bases outside the gene matches: 3. From germline, CDR1 is SGHKS and CDR2 YYEKEE (reference sequence). In DNA, the CDR3 is TGTGCCAGCAGACGGGACAGCCAGCCCCAGCATTTT. It codes for CASRRDSQPQHF.